There are a few counts of the clone carrying this TCR beta chain. The data were obtained in a study of control samples from healthy donors and cancer patients. Data came from immunoSEQ multiplex PCR; TCRdb stores just in-frame clones and leaves some out. The profile shows about 98,000 clones, more than 75% of them singletons. The CDR3 loop spans 16 amino acids. The germline CDR1 and CDR2 sequences are MGHRA and YSYEKL. V trimming: 1 base; J trimming: 7 bases; junction bases outside the gene matches: 8. The sample taken for sequencing was blood. The chain links TRBV4-1 to TRBJ1-4; TRBD1 aligns across 8 bases. This TCR was recovered from a man aged 60 to 69 in good health. CDR3 sequence: CASSQGVPGGREKLFF. In DNA form, the CDR3 reads TGCGCCAGCAGCCAAGGGGTCCCAGGGGGCCGTGAAAAACTGTTTTTT.